The clone carrying this TCR beta chain was recorded only once. The sample comes from a study of T cell changes during pregnancy in multiple sclerosis. Data came from immunoSEQ multiplex PCR; TCRdb stores just in-frame clones and leaves some out. The sample shows approximately 100,000 clones, 80% to 95% of them seen only once. This material consisted of peripheral blood, taken after pregnancy. The receptor's source is a female donor with multiple sclerosis, enrolled in a pregnancy study.

CDR3 bases: TGTGCCAGCAGCTCCGAGCGGTTTTATACGCAGTATTTT. Its translation: CASSSERFYTQYF. The chain recombines TRBV11-1 with TRBJ2-3, with a tentative D call TRBD2 (5 bases). The CDR3 totals 13 residues. Germline values: CDR1 SGHAT, CDR2 FQDESV (reference sequence). The V end was cut by 4 bases, the J end by 7 bases, with 12 bases between.